These 10 T cell receptor beta chains originate from one sample sequenced in a study of blood T cell repertoires in COVID-19. Produced via immunoSEQ multiplex PCR; TCRdb's table is partial and in-frame only. The sample records a few hundred thousand clones, about 83% being singletons. The material sequenced was peripheral blood. Receptors originate from a woman aged 45 to 65 with acute or convalescent COVID-19.

V gene TRBV5-6 combines with J gene TRBJ2-7; 9 nucleotides line up with TRBD2. Trimming cost V 7 bases and J 4 bases; bases outside gene matches: 12. The CDR3 contains 15 residues. CDR1 SGHDT and CDR2 YYEEEE come from the germline V gene. Here the CDR3 reads CASSEASGTSYEQYF. CDR3 sequence (DNA): TGTGCCAGCTCAGAAGCTAGCGGGACCTCATACGAGCAGTACTTC.

This chain links TRBV10-3 with TRBJ2-5; 12 bases are a match to TRBD2. V gave up 0 bases and J gave up 7 bases; unmatched junction bases: 12. Germline CDR1 is ENHRY and CDR2 is SYGVKD. The CDR3 has 18 amino acids. This CDR3 reads CAISESNLLAGGTGTQYF. The CDR3 DNA is TGTGCCATCAGTGAGTCCAACTTACTAGCGGGGGGAACTGGGACCCAGTACTTC.

The chain has TRBV10-3 and TRBJ1-1; maybe TRBD1 (5 bases). There are 16 residues in the CDR3. The V gene's germline CDR1 is ENHRY and CDR2 SYGVKD. Trimming shortened V by 0 bases and J by 4 bases, and 15 bases separated the two germline ends. In nucleotides, the CDR3 is TGTGCCATCAGTGAGTCGTTCGGCAGGGTCGGCACTGAAGCTTTCTTT. As protein: CAISESFGRVGTEAFF.

The J gene is TRBJ2-5, the V gene TRBV7-2; 8 bases are a match to TRBD2. The V segment lost 5 bases and the J segment 3 bases; nucleotides outside the gene matches: 5. The CDR3 is made up of 14 amino acids. Looked up from germline, CDR1 is SGHTA and CDR2 is FQGNSA. CDR3 in DNA: TGTGCCAGCAGCACGGGACTAGGCGAAGAGACCCAGTACTTC. Translation: CASSTGLGEETQYF.

V gene TRBV5-1 combines with J gene TRBJ1-1; TRBD1 is a possible D gene (5 bases). CDR1 and CDR2 (germline): SGHRS, YFSETQ. The V end lost 6 bases, the J end lost 1 base, and 13 bases lay between the germline ends. This CDR3 comprises 14 residues. As DNA, the CDR3 is TGCGCCAGCACCCGGGGGGATCAGAACACTGAAGCTTTCTTT. Its protein product is CASTRGDQNTEAFF.

The CDR3 coding sequence is TGTGCCAGCAGTGAAGTGGAGGGACGGGGGAATGAAAAACTGTTTTTT. Protein: CASSEVEGRGNEKLFF. V and J are TRBV2 and TRBJ1-4, with D maybe TRBD1 (5 bases). Trimming pared 1 base from V and 5 bases from J, leaving 14 bases between. This CDR3 contains 16 residues. Germline V gene data show CDR1 as SNHLY and CDR2 as FYNNEI. Supplemented by reference TRBV2 and TRBJ1-4, the full variable domain reads EPEVTQTPSHQVTQMGQEVILRCVPISNHLYFYWYRQILGQKVEFLVSFYNNEISEKSEIFDDQFSVERPDGSNFTLKIRSTKLEDSAMYFCASSEVEGRGNEKLFFGSGTQLSVL.

V usage is TRBV19 and J usage is TRBJ2-5; 8 bases align to TRBD2. The CDR3 loop spans 14 amino acids. Per germline, CDR1 LNHDA and CDR2 SQIVND (reference sequence). Trimming at V came to 5 bases and at J to 4 bases, leaving 6 bases not matched to a gene. CDR3 protein: CASSRGGARETQYF. The CDR3 bases are TGTGCCAGTAGTCGGGGGGGGGCGCGAGAGACCCAGTACTTC. The variable domain in full, completed from reference TRBV19 and TRBJ2-5, reads DGGITQSPKYLFRKEGQNVTLSCEQNLNHDAMYWYRQDPGQGLRLIYYSQIVNDFQKGDIAEGYSVSREKKESFPLTVTSAQKNPTAFYLCASSRGGARETQYFGPGTRLLVL.

This clone was seen once. V and J are TRBV12-3 or TRBV12-4 and TRBJ1-5; 8 nucleotides agree with TRBD1. This CDR3 is 13 amino acids long. The J segment lost 6 bases and the V segment lost 5 bases, leaving 3 bases of the junction unmatched. The CDR3 loop reads CASSRQGTQPQHF. CDR3 bases: TGTGCCAGCAGTCGACAGGGGACTCAGCCCCAGCATTTT.

The chain uses TRBV15 and TRBJ2-7; 8 positions agree with TRBD2. V was clipped by 5 bases and J by 3 bases; unmatched bases: 12. Germline V gene sequence: CDR1 LNHNV, CDR2 YYDKDF (reference sequence). The CDR3 is made up of 16 amino acids. CDR3: CATSSSRTSPNYEQYF. In DNA, the CDR3 is TGTGCCACCAGCTCTTCCCGGACTAGCCCTAACTACGAGCAGTACTTC.

J is TRBJ1-1 and V is TRBV28; TRBD1 is a possible D gene (6 bases). CDR1 and CDR2 from the germline V gene are MDHEN and SYDVKM. The V end lost 4 bases, the J end lost 5 bases, and 14 bases lay between the germline ends. There are 14 residues in the CDR3. CDR3 coding DNA: TGTGCCAGCAGTTCCCAGGCAGGGGATACTGAAGCTTTCTTT. Translation gives CASSSQAGDTEAFF.